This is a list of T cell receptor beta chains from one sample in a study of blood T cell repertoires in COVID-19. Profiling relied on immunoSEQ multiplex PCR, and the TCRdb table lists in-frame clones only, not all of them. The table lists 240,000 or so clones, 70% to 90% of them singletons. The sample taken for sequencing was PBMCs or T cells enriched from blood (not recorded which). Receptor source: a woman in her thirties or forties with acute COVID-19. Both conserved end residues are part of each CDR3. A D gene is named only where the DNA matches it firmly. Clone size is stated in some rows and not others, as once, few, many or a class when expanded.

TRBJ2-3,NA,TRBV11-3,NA,TGTGCCAGCAGCTTCAACTCAGATACGCAGTATTTT,CASSFNSDTQYF
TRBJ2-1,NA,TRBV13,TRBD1,TGTGCCAGCAGCATAGGACAGGCGGATCTTGAGCAGTTCTTC,CASSIGQADLEQFF
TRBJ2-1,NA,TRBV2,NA,TGTGCCAGCAGGAGGGAGCGGGCCACTTCCTACAATGAGCAGTTCTTC,CASRRERATSYNEQFF
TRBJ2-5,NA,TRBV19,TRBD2,TGTGCCAGTAGTATAGTAGCTAGCGGACAAGAGACCCAGTACTTC,CASSIVASGQETQYF
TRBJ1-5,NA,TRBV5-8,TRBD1,TGTGCCAGCAGCTCCGGACAGGGCTTGGTCTATAATCAGCCCCAGCATTTT,CASSSGQGLVYNQPQHF
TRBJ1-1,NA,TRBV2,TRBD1,TGTGCCAGCAGCTCGGACAGGCCGAACACTGAAGCTTTCTTT,CASSSDRPNTEAFF
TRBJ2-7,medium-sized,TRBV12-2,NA,TGTGCAAGTCGCTTAGTAAGCGGGAGATCCTACGAGCAGTACTTC,CASRLVSGRSYEQYF
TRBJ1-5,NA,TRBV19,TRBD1,TGTGCCAGTAGTATAGGTCTAGACAGGGCATCCCAGCATTTT,CASSIGLDRASQHF
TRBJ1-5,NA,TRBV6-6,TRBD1,TGTGCCAGCAGCCTACAGGGGTATCAGCCCCAGCATTTT,CASSLQGYQPQHF
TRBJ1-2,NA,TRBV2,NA,TGTGCCAGCAGTGTAAGTAGGCAGGACTATGGCTACACCTTC,CASSVSRQDYGYTF
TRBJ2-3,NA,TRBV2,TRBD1,TGTGCCAGCAGTGTCGACAGGGGGCGGTCAGATACGCAGTATTTT,CASSVDRGRSDTQYF
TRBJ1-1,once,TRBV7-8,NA,TGTGCCAGCAGCTTAGCCAGGACAAGAAATACTGAAGCTTTCTTT,CASSLARTRNTEAFF
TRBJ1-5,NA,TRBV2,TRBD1,TGTGCCAGCAAGGAGGGGACAGGGGGCGTTCAGCCCCAGCATTTT,CASKEGTGGVQPQHF
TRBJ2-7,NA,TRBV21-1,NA,TGTGCCAGCAGCAACCATGGACAGGAAACGTTCTACGAGCAGTACTTC,CASSNHGQETFYEQYF
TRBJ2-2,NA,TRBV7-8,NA,TGTGCCAGCAGCCCCCGACGGCTAGGAGGCGGGGAGCTGTTTTTT,CASSPRRLGGGELFF
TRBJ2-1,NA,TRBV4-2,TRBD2,TGTGCCAGCAGCGGAAGGACTAGCGGCAATGAGCAGTTCTTC,CASSGRTSGNEQFF
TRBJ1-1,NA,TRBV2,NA,TGTGCCAGCAGTGAAATGGGCAGGAACACTGAAGCTTTCTTT,CASSEMGRNTEAFF
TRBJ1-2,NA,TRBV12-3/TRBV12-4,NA,TGTGCCAGCAGTTTAATTCAGGCCTATGGCTACACCTTC,CASSLIQAYGYTF
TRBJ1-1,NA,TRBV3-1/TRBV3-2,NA,TGTGCCAGCAGCCCAGTGGTCTTT,CASSPVVF
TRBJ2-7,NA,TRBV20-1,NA,TGCAGTGCTAGTGGTGGGGCCTCCTACGAGCAGTACTTC,CSASGGASYEQYF
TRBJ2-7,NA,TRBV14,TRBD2,TGTGCCAGCAGCCGGACTAGCGGGAGTATCCCACTCTACGAGCAGTACTTC,CASSRTSGSIPLYEQYF
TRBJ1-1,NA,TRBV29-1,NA,TGCAGCGTAAGGCAGGCTGAAGCTTTCTTT,CSVRQAEAFF
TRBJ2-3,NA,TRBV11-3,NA,TGTGCCAGCAGCTTAGGGCTGAGCACAGATACGCAGTATTTT,CASSLGLSTDTQYF
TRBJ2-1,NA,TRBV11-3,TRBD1,TGTGCCAGCAGTTTAGACAGGGGATCTTACAATGAGCAGTTCTTC,CASSLDRGSYNEQFF
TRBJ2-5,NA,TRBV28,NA,TGTGCCAGCAGCCCACCCCTAGGGACCCAGTACTTC,CASSPPLGTQYF
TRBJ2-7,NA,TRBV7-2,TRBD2,TGTGCCAGCAGCTTTTCTAGCGGGAGCTCCTACGAGCAGTACTTC,CASSFSSGSSYEQYF
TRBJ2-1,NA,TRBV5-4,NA,TGTGCCAGCAGCCCGAGTAGAGTGACACTCTCCTACAATGAGCAGTTCTTC,CASSPSRVTLSYNEQFF
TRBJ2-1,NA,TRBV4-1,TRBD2,TGCGCCAGCAGCCAAGAAAGACTAGCGGGAGTCTACAATGAGCAGTTCTTC,CASSQERLAGVYNEQFF